This T cell receptor (beta chain) was documented in a study of shared clonotypes between healthy human individuals. Clones were sequenced by immunoSEQ multiplex PCR, and TCRdb holds only the in-frame ones, with some missing. The data contain about 770,000 clones, 55% to 75% of them singletons. In germline, CDR1 is SEHNR, CDR2 FQNEAQ (reference sequence). Germline trimming cut 1 base from V and 2 bases from J; bases unmatched to any gene: 1. The CDR3 contains 15 residues. Source material: memory CD4+ T cells sorted from blood. The subset: CD45RA-negative fraction. V is TRBV7-9 and J is TRBJ1-4, with TRBD1 matching 7 bases. The origin of this receptor is a woman in her twenties or thirties in good health. CDR3 sequence: CASSLVRGTNEKLFF. In DNA form, the CDR3 reads TGTGCCAGCAGCTTAGTCAGGGGGACTAATGAAAAACTGTTTTTT.